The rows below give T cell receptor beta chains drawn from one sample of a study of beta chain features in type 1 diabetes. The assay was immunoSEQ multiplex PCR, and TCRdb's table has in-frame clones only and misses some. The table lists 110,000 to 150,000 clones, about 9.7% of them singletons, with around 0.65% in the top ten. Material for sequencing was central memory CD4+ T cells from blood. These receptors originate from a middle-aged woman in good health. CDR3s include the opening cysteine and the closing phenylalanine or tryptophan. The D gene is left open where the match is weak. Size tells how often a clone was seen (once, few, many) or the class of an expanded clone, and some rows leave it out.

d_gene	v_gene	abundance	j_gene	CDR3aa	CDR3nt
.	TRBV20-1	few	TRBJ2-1	CSRGRGNEQFF	TGCAGCCGCGGCAGGGGCAATGAGCAGTTCTTC
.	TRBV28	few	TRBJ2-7	CASHSGGYEQYF	TGTGCCAGCCATTCGGGTGGTTACGAGCAGTACTTC
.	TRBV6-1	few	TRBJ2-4	CASSFPRQKNIQYF	TGTGCCAGCAGTTTCCCCAGACAGAAAAACATTCAGTACTTC
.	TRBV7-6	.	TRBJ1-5	CASSPSGRGAYQPQHF	.
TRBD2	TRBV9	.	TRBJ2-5	CASSVGVAGGPGQETQYF	TGTGCCAGCAGCGTAGGGGTAGCGGGGGGGCCGGGGCAAGAGACCCAGTACTTC
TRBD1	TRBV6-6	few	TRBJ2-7	CASSYATGNEQYF	TGTGCCAGCAGTTACGCGACAGGGAACGAGCAGTACTTC
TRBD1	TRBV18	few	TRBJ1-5	CASSPPGQSNQPQHF	TGTGCCAGCTCACCTCCGGGACAGAGCAATCAGCCCCAGCATTTT
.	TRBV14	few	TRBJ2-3	CASSPRKGGDTQYF	TGTGCCAGCAGCCCCCGCAAGGGGGGGGATACGCAGTATTTT
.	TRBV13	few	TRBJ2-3	CASSRGWGLITDTQYF	TGTGCCAGCAGCAGGGGTTGGGGACTGATCACAGATACGCAGTATTTT
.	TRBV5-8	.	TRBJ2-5	CASSPGRGGGFQETQYF	TGTGCCAGCAGCCCCGGACGGGGAGGGGGATTTCAAGAGACCCAGTACTTC
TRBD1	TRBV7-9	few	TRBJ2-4	CASSSSGTGDKNIQYF	TGTGCCAGCAGTTCATCCGGGACAGGGGACAAAAACATTCAGTACTTC
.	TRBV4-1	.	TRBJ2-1	CASSPTRTRGGLMNEQFF	TGCGCCAGCAGCCCTACCCGAACTAGGGGGGGGCTTATGAATGAGCAGTTCTTC
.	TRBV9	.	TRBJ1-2	CATYRVGYGYTF	TGTGCCACTTACAGGGTCGGCTATGGCTACACCTTC
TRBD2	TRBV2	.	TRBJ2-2	CASRGLGVGTGELFF	TGTGCCAGCAGGGGACTAGGAGTAGGCACCGGGGAGCTGTTTTTT
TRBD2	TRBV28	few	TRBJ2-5	CASSVPGGLAGGQETQYF	TGTGCCAGCAGTGTCCCAGGGGGACTAGCGGGGGGGCAAGAGACCCAGTACTTC
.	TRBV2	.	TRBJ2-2	CASSVTAGELFF	TGTGCCAGCAGCGTGACTGCCGGGGAGCTGTTTTTT
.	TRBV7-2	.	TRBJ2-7	CASSLGTDFTYEQYF	TGTGCCAGCAGCTTAGGGACAGACTTCACCTACGAGCAGTACTTC
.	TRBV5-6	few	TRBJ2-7	CASSPGTLSSYEQYF	TGTGCCAGCAGCCCCGGGACACTGAGCTCCTACGAGCAGTACTTC
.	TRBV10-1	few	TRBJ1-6	CASSESRNSPLHF	TGCGCCAGCAGTGAGTCGCGTAATTCACCCCTCCACTTT
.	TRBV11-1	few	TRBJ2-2	CASSLQLPPNTGELFF	TGTGCCAGCAGCTTACAACTACCCCCGAACACCGGGGAGCTGTTTTTT
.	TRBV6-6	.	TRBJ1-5	CASSYAADNQPQHF	TGTGCCAGCAGTTACGCGGCGGACAATCAGCCCCAGCATTTT
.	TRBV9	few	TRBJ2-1	CASSPLIGGSYNEQFF	TGTGCCAGCAGCCCGCTTATAGGCGGATCCTACAATGAGCAGTTCTTC
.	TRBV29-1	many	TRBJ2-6	CSVEGAYGANVLTF	TGCAGCGTTGAGGGAGCGTATGGGGCCAACGTCCTGACTTTC
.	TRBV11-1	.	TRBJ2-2	CASSFSTGELFF	TGTGCCAGCAGCTTCAGCACCGGGGAGCTGTTTTTT
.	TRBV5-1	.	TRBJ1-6	CASSPADRPNNSPLHF	TGCGCCAGCAGCCCCGCAGACAGACCAAATAATTCACCCCTCCACTTT
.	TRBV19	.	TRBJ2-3	CASSLRAGVSTDTQYF	TGTGCCAGTAGCCTTAGAGCTGGAGTAAGCACAGATACGCAGTATTTT
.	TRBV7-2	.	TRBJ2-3	CASSLYSTSTDTQYF	TGTGCCAGCAGCTTGTACAGCACTAGCACAGATACGCAGTATTTT
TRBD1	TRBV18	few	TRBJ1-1	CASSLGQGPMNTEAFF	TGTGCCAGCTCACTTGGACAGGGCCCGATGAACACTGAAGCTTTCTTT
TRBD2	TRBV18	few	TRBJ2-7	CASSPLAVGSGGAYEQYF	TGTGCCAGCTCACCCCTTGCAGTCGGAAGCGGGGGAGCCTACGAGCAGTACTTC
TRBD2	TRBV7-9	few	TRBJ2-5	CASKLAGAETQYF	TGTGCCAGCAAACTAGCGGGGGCAGAGACCCAGTACTTC
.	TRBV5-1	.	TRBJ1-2	CASSLSGGYGYTF	TGCGCCAGCAGCTTGTCAGGAGGCTATGGCTACACCTTC
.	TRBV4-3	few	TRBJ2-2	CASSQGPITGELFF	TGCGCCAGCAGCCAAGGGCCGATAACCGGGGAGCTGTTTTTT
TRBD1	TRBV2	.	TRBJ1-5	CASSDNTGQGIRQPQHF	TGTGCCAGCAGTGATAACACGGGACAGGGAATACGACAGCCCCAGCATTTT
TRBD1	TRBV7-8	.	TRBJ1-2	CASSLVETGGTYGYTF	TGTGCCAGCAGCTTAGTTGAGACAGGGGGCACCTATGGCTACACCTTC